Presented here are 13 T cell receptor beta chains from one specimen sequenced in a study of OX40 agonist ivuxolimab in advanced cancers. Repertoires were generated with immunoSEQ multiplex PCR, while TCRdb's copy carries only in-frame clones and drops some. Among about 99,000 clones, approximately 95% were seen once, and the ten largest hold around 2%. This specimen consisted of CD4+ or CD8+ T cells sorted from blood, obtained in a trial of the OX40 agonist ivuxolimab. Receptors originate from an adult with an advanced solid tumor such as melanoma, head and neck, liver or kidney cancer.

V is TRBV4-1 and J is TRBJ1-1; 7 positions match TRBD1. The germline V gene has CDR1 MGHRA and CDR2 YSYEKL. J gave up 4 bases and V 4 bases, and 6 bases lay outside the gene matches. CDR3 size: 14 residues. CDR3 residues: CASSPGQMSTEAFF. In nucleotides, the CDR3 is TGCGCCAGCAGCCCGGGACAGATGAGCACTGAAGCTTTCTTT.

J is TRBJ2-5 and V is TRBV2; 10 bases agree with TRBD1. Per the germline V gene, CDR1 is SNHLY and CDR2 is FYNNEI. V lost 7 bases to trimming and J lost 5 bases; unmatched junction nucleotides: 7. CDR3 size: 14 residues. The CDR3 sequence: CASKKTGGEETQYF. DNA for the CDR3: TGTGCCAGCAAGAAGACAGGGGGCGAGGAGACCCAGTACTTC.

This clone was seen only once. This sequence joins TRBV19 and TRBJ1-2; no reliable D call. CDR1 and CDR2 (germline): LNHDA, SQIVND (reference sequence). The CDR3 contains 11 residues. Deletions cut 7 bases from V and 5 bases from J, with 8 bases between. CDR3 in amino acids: CASKELYGYTF. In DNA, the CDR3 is TGTGCCAGTAAGGAATTATATGGCTACACCTTC.

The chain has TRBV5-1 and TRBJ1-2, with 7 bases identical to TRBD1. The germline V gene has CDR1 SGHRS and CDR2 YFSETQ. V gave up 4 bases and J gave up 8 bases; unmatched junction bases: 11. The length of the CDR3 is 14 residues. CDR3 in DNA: TGCGCCAGCAGCGCGGACGAGGGGGCTGAAGGCTACACCTTC. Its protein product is CASSADEGAEGYTF. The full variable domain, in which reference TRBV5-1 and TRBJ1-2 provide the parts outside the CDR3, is KAGVTQTPRYLIKTRGQQVTLSCSPISGHRSVSWYQQTPGQGLQFLFEYFSETQRNKGNFPGRFSGRQFSNSRSEMNVSTLELGDSALYLCASSADEGAEGYTFGSGTRLTVV.

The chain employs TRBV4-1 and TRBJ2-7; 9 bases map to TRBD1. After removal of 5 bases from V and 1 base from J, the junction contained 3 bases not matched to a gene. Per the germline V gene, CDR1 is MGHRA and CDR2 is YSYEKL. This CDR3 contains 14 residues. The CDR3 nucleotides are TGCGCCAGCAGCTCCGGGACAGGGTCCTACGAGCAGTACTTC. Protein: CASSSGTGSYEQYF.

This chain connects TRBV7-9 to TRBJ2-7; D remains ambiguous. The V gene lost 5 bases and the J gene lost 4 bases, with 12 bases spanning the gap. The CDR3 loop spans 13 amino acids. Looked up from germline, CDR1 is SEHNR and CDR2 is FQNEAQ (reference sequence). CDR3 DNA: TGTGCCAGCAGCGCCCGGGCCCATTACGAGCAGTACTTC. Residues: CASSARAHYEQYF.

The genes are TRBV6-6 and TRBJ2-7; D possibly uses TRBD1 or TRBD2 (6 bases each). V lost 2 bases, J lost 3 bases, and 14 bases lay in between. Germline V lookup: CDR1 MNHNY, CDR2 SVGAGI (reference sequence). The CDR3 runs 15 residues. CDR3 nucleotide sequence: TGTGCCAGCAGTTACCGCCAGGGGACTTACTACGAGCAGTACTTC. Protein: CASSYRQGTYYEQYF.

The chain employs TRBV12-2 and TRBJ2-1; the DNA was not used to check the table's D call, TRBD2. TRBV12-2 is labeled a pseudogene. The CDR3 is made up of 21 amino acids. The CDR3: CASRLALSTSGRAGLPHEQFF. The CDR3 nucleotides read TGTGCAAGTCGCTTAGCGCTTAGTACTAGCGGGAGGGCCGGGTTGCCCCATGAGCAGTTCTTC.

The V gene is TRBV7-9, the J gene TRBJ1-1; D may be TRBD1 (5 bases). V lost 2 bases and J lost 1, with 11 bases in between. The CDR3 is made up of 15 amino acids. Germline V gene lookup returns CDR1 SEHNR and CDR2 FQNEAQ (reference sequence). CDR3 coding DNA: TGTGCCAGCAGCTTATATAGGGGCCAGAACACTGAAGCTTTCTTT. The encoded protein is CASSLYRGQNTEAFF.

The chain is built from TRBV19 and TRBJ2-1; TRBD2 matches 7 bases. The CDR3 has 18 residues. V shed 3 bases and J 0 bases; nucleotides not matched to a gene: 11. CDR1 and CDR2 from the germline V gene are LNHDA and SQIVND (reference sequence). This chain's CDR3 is CASSMGLAEFSSYNEQFF. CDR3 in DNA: TGTGCCAGTAGTATGGGGCTAGCGGAGTTTAGCTCCTACAATGAGCAGTTCTTC. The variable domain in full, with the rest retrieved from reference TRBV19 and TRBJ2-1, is DGGITQSPKYLFRKEGQNVTLSCEQNLNHDAMYWYRQDPGQGLRLIYYSQIVNDFQKGDIAEGYSVSREKKESFPLTVTSAQKNPTAFYLCASSMGLAEFSSYNEQFFGPGTRLTVL.

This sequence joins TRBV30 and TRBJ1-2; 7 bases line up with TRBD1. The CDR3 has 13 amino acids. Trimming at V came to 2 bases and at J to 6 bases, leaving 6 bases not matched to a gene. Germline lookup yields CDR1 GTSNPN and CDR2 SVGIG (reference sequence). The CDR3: CAWSSTGKDGYTF. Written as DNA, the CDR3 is TGTGCCTGGAGTTCGACAGGGAAGGATGGCTACACCTTC.

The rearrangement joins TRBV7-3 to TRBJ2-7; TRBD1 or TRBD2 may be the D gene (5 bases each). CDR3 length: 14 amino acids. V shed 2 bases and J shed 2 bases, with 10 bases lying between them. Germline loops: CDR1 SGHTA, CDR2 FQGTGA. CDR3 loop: CASSLGDLTYEQYF. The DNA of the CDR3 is TGTGCCAGCAGCTTAGGGGACCTAACCTACGAGCAGTACTTC.

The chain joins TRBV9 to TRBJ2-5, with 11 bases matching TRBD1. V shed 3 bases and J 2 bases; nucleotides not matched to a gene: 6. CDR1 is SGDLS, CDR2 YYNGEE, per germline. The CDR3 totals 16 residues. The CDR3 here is CASSDGTGGVQETQYF. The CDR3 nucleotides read TGTGCCAGCAGCGATGGGACAGGGGGTGTGCAAGAGACCCAGTACTTC.